This T cell receptor beta chain was obtained from a study of T-cell reconstitution after alpha-beta-depleted transplantation in children. V lost 5 bases and J lost 0; bases outside the gene matches: 2. From germline, CDR1 is SGHNT and CDR2 YYREEE (reference sequence). This CDR3 contains 14 residues. Unique molecular identifiers were incorporated during preparation of the TCRbeta library. TCRdb ran MiXCR on the PCR reads and lists one entry per CDR3 protein. The sample records hundreds of thousands of distinct CDR3 sequences, around 16% being singletons. This clonotype came up a few times. The material sequenced was PBMCs, mostly from graft donor cells, taken 360 days after TCRalphabeta/CD19-depleted stem cell transplant. The sequence was obtained from a boy less than two years old who had a stem cell transplant for Wiskott-Aldrich syndrome, so the T cells may come from the graft donor. The chain has TRBV5-4 and TRBJ2-5, with TRBD1 matching over 9 bases. Here the CDR3 reads CASRTGGNQETQYF. The CDR3 bases are TGTGCCAGCAGGACAGGGGGGAACCAAGAGACCCAGTACTTC.